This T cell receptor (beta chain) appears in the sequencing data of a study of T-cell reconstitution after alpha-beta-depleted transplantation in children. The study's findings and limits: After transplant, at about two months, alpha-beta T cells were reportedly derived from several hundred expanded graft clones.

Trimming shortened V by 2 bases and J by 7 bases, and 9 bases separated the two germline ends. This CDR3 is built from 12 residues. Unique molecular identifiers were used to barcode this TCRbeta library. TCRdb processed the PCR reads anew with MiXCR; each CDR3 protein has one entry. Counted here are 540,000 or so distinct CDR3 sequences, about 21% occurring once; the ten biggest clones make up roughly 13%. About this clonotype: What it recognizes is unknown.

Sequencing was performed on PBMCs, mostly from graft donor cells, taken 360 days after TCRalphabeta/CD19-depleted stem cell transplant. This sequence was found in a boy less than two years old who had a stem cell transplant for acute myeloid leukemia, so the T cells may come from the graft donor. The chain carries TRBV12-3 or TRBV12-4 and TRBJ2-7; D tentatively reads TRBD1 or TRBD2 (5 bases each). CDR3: CASSLYGGEQYF. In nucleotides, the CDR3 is TGTGCCAGCAGTTTATATGGGGGAGAGCAGTACTTC.